This is a list of T cell receptor beta chains from one sample in a study of blood T cell repertoires in COVID-19. Sequencing used immunoSEQ multiplex PCR; TCRdb keeps in-frame clones, though not all of them. The table lists nearly 250,000 clones, 86% of them singletons. The sequenced material came from peripheral blood. These receptors all come from a woman of 80 years or more with COVID-19, enrolled during active disease. CDR3s include the opening cysteine and the closing phenylalanine or tryptophan. Each record gives: clone size, V gene, D gene, J gene, CDR3 DNA, CDR3 protein. D genes are given only for firm matches. Clone size appears in some rows only: once, few, many, or a class for an expanded clone.

.	TRBV28	.	TRBJ1-1	TGTGCCAGCAAGGCCAGGGCTATCACTGAAGCTTTCTTT	CASKARAITEAFF
few	TRBV2	.	TRBJ1-5	TGTGCCAGCAGTGAACTAGGGGGTGTGAGCAATCAGCCCCAGCATTTT	CASSELGGVSNQPQHF
few	TRBV3-1/TRBV3-2	TRBD1	TRBJ1-1	TGTGCCAGCAGCCCCCGGGACAGGGGGCTTTACGCTGAAGCTTTCTTT	CASSPRDRGLYAEAFF
.	TRBV27	TRBD1	TRBJ1-6	TGTGCCAGCAGTTTAGGATCGCAGGGGGATCTCCACTTT	CASSLGSQGDLHF
.	TRBV25-1	.	TRBJ1-5	TGTGCCAGCAGTGAATCCTCTACAGGGTCTAGTCAGCCCCAGCATTTT	CASSESSTGSSQPQHF
.	TRBV6-5	.	TRBJ1-1	TGTGCCAGCAGTCTGATCCGAGGGAACACTGAAGCTTTCTTT	CASSLIRGNTEAFF
once	TRBV30	TRBD1	TRBJ2-1	TGTGCCTGGAGTGCCGGACAGGCTGTCAATGAGCAGTTCTTC	CAWSAGQAVNEQFF
once	TRBV6-1	.	TRBJ2-7	TGTGCCAGTGTTGACCGGGACACCTACGAGCAGTACTTC	CASVDRDTYEQYF
.	TRBV6-5	TRBD1	TRBJ2-7	TGTGCCAGCAGTTACTCGAGTGGACAGGGTACTCACGAGCAGTACTTC	CASSYSSGQGTHEQYF
.	TRBV13	.	TRBJ2-7	TGTGCCAGCAGCCCTAGGGCGGGCGAGCAGTACTTC	CASSPRAGEQYF
.	TRBV5-6	.	TRBJ1-2	TGTGCCAGCACCGCCCCGGAGGGCTATGCGCGGAACTATGGCTACACCTTC	CASTAPEGYARNYGYTF
.	TRBV5-1	TRBD1	TRBJ2-4	TGCGCCAGCAGCTTGGGGGGACAGGGGGCGAACATTCAGTACTTC	CASSLGGQGANIQYF
.	TRBV6-7	.	TRBJ1-2	TGTGCCAGGGCAGCGCGCTATGGCTACACCTTC	CARAARYGYTF
.	TRBV7-2	.	TRBJ1-5	TGTGCCAGCAGCTTACGAGGGATTGATAGCAATCAGCCCCAGCATTTT	CASSLRGIDSNQPQHF
few	TRBV29-1	TRBD2	TRBJ2-5	TGCAGCGTAGCGGGGGAAGGGACCCAGTACTTC	CSVAGEGTQYF
.	TRBV6-5	.	TRBJ2-4	TGTGCCAGCAGTTTACAACTAGTTACGGCCAAAAACATTCAGTACTTC	CASSLQLVTAKNIQYF
once	TRBV5-1	.	TRBJ1-6	TGCGCCAGCAGCTTGGAGGGAGAGAGTAATTCACCCCTCCACTTT	CASSLEGESNSPLHF
once	TRBV4-2	.	TRBJ2-7	TGTGCCAGCAGCCAAGAGGGGAACGGAGGGGCCTACGAGCAGTACTTC	CASSQEGNGGAYEQYF
.	TRBV6-5	.	TRBJ2-1	TGTGCCAGCAGTTACTCGACCCTCAACTATAACAATGAGCAGTTCTTC	CASSYSTLNYNNEQFF
.	TRBV6-6	.	TRBJ1-1	TGTGCCAGCAGTCCCAGTGTGAATGTAGCTTTCTTT	CASSPSVNVAFF
.	TRBV9	.	TRBJ2-1	TGTGCCAGCAGCTGGGAGGGGGAGCCGAGCTACAATGAGCAGTTCTTC	CASSWEGEPSYNEQFF
.	TRBV29-1	.	TRBJ2-3	TGCAGCGCCGGGGACACAGATACGCAGTATTTT	CSAGDTDTQYF
.	TRBV28	.	TRBJ1-5	TGTGCCAGCAGTCTGGGGGGTGGGAATCAGCCCCAGCATTTT	CASSLGGGNQPQHF